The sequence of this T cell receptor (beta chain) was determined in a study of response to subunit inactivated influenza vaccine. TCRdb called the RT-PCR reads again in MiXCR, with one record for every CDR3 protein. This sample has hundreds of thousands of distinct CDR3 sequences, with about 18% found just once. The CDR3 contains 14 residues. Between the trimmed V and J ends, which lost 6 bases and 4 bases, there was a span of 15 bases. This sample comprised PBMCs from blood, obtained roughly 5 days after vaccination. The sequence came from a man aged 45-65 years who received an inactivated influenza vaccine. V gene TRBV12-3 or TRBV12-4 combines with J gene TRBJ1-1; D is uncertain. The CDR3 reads CASRPGMGGTEAFF. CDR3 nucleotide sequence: TGTGCCAGCAGACCGGGGATGGGTGGCACTGAAGCTTTCTTT.